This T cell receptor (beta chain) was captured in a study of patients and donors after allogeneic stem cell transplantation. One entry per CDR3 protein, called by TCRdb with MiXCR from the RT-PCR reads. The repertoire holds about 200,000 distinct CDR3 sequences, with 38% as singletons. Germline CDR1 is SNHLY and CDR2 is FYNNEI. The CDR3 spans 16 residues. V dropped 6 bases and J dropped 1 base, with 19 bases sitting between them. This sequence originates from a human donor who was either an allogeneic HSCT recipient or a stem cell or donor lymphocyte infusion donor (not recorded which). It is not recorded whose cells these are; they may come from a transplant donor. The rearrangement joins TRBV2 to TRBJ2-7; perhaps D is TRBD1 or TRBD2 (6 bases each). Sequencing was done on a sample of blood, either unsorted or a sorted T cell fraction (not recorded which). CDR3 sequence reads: CASRSFDGGPSYEQYF. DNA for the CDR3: TGTGCCAGCAGATCCTTCGACGGGGGCCCTTCCTACGAGCAGTACTTC.